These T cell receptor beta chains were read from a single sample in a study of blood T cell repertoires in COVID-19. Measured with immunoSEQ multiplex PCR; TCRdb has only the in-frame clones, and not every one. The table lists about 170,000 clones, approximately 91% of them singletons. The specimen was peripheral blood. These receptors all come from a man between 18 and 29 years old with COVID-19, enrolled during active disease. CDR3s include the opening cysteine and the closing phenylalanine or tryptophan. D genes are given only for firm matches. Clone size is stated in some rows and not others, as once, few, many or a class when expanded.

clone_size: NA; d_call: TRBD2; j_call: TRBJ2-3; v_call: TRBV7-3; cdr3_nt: TGTGCCAGCAGCCTAAGGCGAGCGGGAGACACAGATACGCAGTATTTT; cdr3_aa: CASSLRRAGDTDTQYF
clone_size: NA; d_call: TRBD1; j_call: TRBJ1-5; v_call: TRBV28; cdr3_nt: TGTGCCAGCAGCAAGGGACAGGGGGCCTCTAGCAATCAGCCCCAGCATTTT; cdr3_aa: CASSKGQGASSNQPQHF
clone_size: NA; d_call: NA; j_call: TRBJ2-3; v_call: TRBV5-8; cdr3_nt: TGTGCCAGCAGCTTGTTCATCAGAGGGGCGGGGCGCACAGATACGCAGTATTTT; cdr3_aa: CASSLFIRGAGRTDTQYF
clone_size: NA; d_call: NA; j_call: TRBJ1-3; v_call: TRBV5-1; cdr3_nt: TGCGCCAGCAGCCCTAAGGGGGCTGGAAACACCATATATTTT; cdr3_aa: CASSPKGAGNTIYF
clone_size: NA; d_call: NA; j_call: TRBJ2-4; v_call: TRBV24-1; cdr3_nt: TGTGCCACCCCGAACAGGCTCCCCTCCACGGAGATTCAGTACTTC; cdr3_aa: CATPNRLPSTEIQYF
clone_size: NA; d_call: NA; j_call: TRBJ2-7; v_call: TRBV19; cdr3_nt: TGTGCCAGTAGTAGCGGTCTATCCTACGAGCAGTACTTC; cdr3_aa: CASSSGLSYEQYF
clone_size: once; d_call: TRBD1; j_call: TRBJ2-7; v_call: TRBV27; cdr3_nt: TGTGCCAGCAGCTTTCGACAGGGATTAAGGAACGAGCAGTACTTC; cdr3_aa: CASSFRQGLRNEQYF
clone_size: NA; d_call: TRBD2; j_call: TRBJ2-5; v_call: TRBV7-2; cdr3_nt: TGTGCCAGCAGCTTATTAGGACTAGCGGGACAAGAGACCCAGTACTTC; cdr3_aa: CASSLLGLAGQETQYF
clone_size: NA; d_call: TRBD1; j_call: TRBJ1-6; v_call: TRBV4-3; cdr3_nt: TGCGCCAGCAGCCAAGCTCTTCTGACAGGGGAAAATTCACCCCTCCACTTT; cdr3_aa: CASSQALLTGENSPLHF
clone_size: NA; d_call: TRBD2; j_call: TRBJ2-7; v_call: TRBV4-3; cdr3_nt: TGCGCCAGCAGCCAAGGCCCTAGCGGGATGTCGACACCCTACGAGCAGTACTTC; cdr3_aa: CASSQGPSGMSTPYEQYF
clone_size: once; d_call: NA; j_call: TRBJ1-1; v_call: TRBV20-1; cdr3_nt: TGCAGTGCCCCTCTAAACACTGAAGCTTTCTTT; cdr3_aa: CSAPLNTEAFF
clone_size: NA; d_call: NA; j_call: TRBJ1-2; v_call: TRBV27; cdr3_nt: TGTGCCAGCAGTTTGGACAGCCACTATGGCTACACCTTC; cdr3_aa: CASSLDSHYGYTF
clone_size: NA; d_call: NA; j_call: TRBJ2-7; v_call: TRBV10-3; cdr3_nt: TGTGCCATCAGCGGGGGAGCCTACGAGCAGTACTTC; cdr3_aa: CAISGGAYEQYF
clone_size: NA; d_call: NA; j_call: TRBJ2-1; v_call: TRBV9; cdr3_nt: TGTGCCAGCAGCGAAGCTGGGGGGTCCAATGAGCAGTTCTTC; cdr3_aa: CASSEAGGSNEQFF
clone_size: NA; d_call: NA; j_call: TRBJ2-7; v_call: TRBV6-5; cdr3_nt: TGTGCCAGCAGTTACTCGTCCAGGAACGAGCAGTACTTC; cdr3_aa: CASSYSSRNEQYF
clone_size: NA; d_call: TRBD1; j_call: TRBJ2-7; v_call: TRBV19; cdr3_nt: TGTGCCAGTAGCCCTCCGGGACAGGGGTTCGACGAGCAGTACTTC; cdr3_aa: CASSPPGQGFDEQYF
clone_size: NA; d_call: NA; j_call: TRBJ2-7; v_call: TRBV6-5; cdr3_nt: TGTGCCAGCAGTTACTTCCGGGGAAGTTACGAGCAGTACTTC; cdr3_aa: CASSYFRGSYEQYF
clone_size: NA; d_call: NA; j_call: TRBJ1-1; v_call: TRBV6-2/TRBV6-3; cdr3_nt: TGTGCCAGCAGTTACCGTCAGGGAGGGGGTGTGAACACTGAAGCTTTCTTT; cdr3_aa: CASSYRQGGGVNTEAFF
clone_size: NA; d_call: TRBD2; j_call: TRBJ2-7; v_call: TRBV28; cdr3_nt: TGTGCCAGCAGTGCAACCGGGACTATCTACGAGCAGTACTTC; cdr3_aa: CASSATGTIYEQYF
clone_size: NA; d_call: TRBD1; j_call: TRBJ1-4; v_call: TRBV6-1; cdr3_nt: TGTGCCAGCAGTGACCCCGGGACAGGGTGGGTTGATGAAAAACTGTTTTTT; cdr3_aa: CASSDPGTGWVDEKLFF